Presented here are 5 T cell receptor beta chains from one specimen sequenced in a study of T-cell memory formation after mild COVID-19 (dated by TCRdb to the early 2020s). Libraries were made using 5' RACE. Reads for this sample came from an Illumina NovaSeq 6000. In TCRdb, the public reads were trimmed at Q25 with fastp and aligned with MiXCR, with productive beta chains retained. Each CDR3 protein appears once, grouped with its most common genes and DNA. The sample table contains around 430,000 distinct CDR3 sequences; only one count was recorded for 16% of them. About 22% of the sample lies in the top ten. Material for sequencing was PBMCs or a T cell subset sorted from them (not recorded which). These receptors came from a young man who had mild COVID-19 (a few samples of this study predate the infection). The sample titles of this study are shuffled in the database, so cell type and time point are left out; the donor was told from shared clones.

This clonotype was observed many times. This chain connects TRBV7-2 to TRBJ1-2; D may be TRBD1 (5 bases). The CDR3 sequence is 13 residues long. V dropped 4 bases and J dropped 8 bases, with 14 bases sitting between them. In germline, CDR1 is SGHTA, CDR2 FQGNSA. The CDR3 DNA is TGTGCCAGCAGCTCGACAGCCGGAGGAGGCTACACCTTC. This codes for CASSSTAGGGYTF.

The rearrangement links TRBV24-1 to TRBJ2-3; TRBD1 matches at 8 bases. CDR3 length equals 15 residues. V gave up 2 bases and J gave up 5 bases; unmatched junction bases: 5. CDR1 and CDR2 from the germline V gene are KGHDR and SFDVKD. CDR3 nucleotides: TGTGCCACCAGTGATTCCCAGGGGGCCAGAGATACGCAGTATTTT. This translates into CATSDSQGARDTQYF.

The chain uses TRBV10-3 and TRBJ1-2, with D possibly matching TRBD1 (6 bases). Deletions cut 4 bases from V and 3 bases from J, with 18 bases between. There are 16 residues in the CDR3. Germline loops: CDR1 ENHRY, CDR2 SYGVKD. The CDR3 region has the DNA TGTGCCATCAGTGGAGGAGGGGGAAAAGGCGACTATGGCTACACCTTC. Its protein is CAISGGGGKGDYGYTF.

The V gene is TRBV4-1, the J gene TRBJ2-5; a weak D match, TRBD1 (7 bases). Trimming removed 1 base from V and 5 bases from J, with 20 bases in between. The V gene's germline CDR1 is MGHRA and CDR2 YSYEKL. The CDR3 sequence is 17 residues long. DNA of the CDR3: TGCGCCAGCAGCCAAGTATTCTCAGGGGGGATTTTGGAGACCCAGTACTTC. Translating it yields CASSQVFSGGILETQYF.

This clonotype has at least ten counts. The chain is built from TRBV12-3 or TRBV12-4 and TRBJ2-3; 7 bases are a match to TRBD1. V was pared by 6 bases and J by 0 bases, with 3 bases of the junction left unmatched. There are 14 residues in the CDR3. The CDR3, as DNA: TGTGCCAGCAGAGTGACAGGGAGCACAGATACGCAGTATTTT. Translating it yields CASRVTGSTDTQYF.